This T cell receptor (beta chain) was found in a study of CD8 T cells in Susac syndrome. Turning to the study itself: At the time of blood draw, patients with Susac syndrome were therapy-naive, receiving corticosteroids, or receiving intravenous immunoglobulin alone.

CDR3 length: 19 residues. Germline CDR1 reads LGHDT; CDR2 reads YNNKEL (reference sequence). Unmatched junction bases numbered 14, after V lost 4 bases and J lost 1 base. As judged by recently defined diagnostic criteria, patients with Susac syndrome had definite or probable disease. Study results and limitations: Susac-specific public clones found in total CD8+ repertoires numbered some 15, and those in CD8+ TEMRA repertoires numbered roughly 5.

Remarks on this clonotype: As yet, its antigen is unknown.

The RNA input was about 0.5 to 1 ug, and it was reverse transcribed with random hexamers. Using its own MiXCR run on the immunoSEQ multiplex PCR reads, TCRdb lists one record per CDR3 protein. The table includes 75,000 to 100,000 distinct CDR3 sequences, approximately 95% detected once. The genes are TRBV3-1 and TRBJ2-5; TRBD1 aligns across 11 bases. The clonotype was recovered from a human donor with Susac syndrome. The sequencing sample was made of CD8+ T cells from PBMCs. CDR3 nucleotide sequence: TGTGCCAGCAGCCGACTCGATTTCCCCGGGACAGGGGGCCAAGAGACCCAGTACTTC. This translates into CASSRLDFPGTGGQETQYF.